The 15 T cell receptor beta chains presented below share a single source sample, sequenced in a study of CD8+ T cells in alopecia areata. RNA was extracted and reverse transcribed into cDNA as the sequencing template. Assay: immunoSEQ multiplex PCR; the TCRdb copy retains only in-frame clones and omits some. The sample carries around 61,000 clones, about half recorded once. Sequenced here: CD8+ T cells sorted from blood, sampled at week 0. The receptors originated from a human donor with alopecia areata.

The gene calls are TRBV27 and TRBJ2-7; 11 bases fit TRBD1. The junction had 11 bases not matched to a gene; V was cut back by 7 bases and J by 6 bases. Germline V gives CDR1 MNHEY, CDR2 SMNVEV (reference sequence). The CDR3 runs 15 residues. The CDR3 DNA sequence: TGTGCCAGCACCGATAGGGGGACAGGGGGAGGCGAGCAGTACTTC. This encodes CASTDRGTGGGEQYF.

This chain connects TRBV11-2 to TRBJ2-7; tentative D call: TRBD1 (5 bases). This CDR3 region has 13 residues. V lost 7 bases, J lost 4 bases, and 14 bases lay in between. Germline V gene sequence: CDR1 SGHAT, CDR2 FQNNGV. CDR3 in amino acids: CASNPGKGYEQYF. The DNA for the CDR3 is TGTGCCAGCAATCCAGGGAAAGGGTACGAGCAGTACTTC.

CDR3 coding DNA: TGTGCCAGCAGTTACAGGGCTAGAGAGCAGTACTTC. This translates into CASSYRAREQYF. The chain couples TRBV27 to TRBJ2-7; possibly TRBD1 for D (6 bases). V lost 4 bases and J 7 bases, leaving 11 bases between the germline ends. Germline V CDR1 and CDR2: MNHEY, SMNVEV (reference sequence). The CDR3 totals 12 residues.

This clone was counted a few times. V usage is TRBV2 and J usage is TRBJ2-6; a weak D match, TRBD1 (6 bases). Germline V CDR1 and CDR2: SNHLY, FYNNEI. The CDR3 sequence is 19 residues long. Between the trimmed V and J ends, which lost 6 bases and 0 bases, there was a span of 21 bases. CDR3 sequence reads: CASRAKSGHGLSGANVLTF. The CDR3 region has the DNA TGTGCCAGCAGAGCAAAATCGGGACACGGGCTCTCTGGGGCCAACGTCCTGACTTTC.

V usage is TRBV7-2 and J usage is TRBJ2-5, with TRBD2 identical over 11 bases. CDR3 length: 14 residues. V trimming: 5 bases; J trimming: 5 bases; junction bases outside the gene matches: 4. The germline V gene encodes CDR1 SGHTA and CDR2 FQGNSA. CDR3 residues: CASSRTSGSETQYF. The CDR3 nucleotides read TGTGCCAGCAGCCGGACTAGCGGGTCGGAGACCCAGTACTTC.

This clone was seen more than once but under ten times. The DNA for the CDR3 is TGTGCCAGCAGCGTAGCGACAGAAACTTACTCTGGAAACACCATATATTTT. The encoded protein is CASSVATETYSGNTIYF. The chain couples TRBV9 to TRBJ1-3; a possible D gene is TRBD1 (5 bases). CDR1 is SGDLS and CDR2 is YYNGEE in the germline V gene. CDR3 size: 17 residues. V lost 0 bases and J 0 bases, leaving 13 bases between the germline ends. The full variable domain, in which reference TRBV9 and TRBJ1-3 provide the parts outside the CDR3, is DSGVTQTPKHLITATGQRVTLRCSPRSGDLSVYWYQQSLDQGLQFLIQYYNGEERAKGNILERFSAQQFPDLHSELNLSSLELGDSALYFCASSVATETYSGNTIYFGEGSWLTVV.

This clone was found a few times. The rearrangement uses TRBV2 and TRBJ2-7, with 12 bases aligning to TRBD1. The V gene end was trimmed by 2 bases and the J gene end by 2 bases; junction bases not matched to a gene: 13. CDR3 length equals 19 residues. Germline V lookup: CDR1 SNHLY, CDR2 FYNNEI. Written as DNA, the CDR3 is TGTGCCAGCAGTGAACCCGGGACAGGGGGCCCCTCAAACCCCTACGAGCAGTACTTC. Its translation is CASSEPGTGGPSNPYEQYF.

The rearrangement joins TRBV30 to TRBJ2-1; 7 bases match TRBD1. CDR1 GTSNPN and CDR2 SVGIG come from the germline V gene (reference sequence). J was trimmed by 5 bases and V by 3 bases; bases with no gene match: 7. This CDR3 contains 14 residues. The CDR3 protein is CAWRVETGNNEQFF. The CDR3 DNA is TGTGCCTGGAGAGTCGAGACAGGGAACAATGAGCAGTTCTTC.

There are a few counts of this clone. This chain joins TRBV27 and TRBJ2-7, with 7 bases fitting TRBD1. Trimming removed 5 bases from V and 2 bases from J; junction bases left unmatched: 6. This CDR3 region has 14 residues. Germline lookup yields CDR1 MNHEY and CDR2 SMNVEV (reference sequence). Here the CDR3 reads CASSASGTAYEQYF. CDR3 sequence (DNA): TGTGCCAGCAGTGCATCCGGGACAGCCTACGAGCAGTACTTC.

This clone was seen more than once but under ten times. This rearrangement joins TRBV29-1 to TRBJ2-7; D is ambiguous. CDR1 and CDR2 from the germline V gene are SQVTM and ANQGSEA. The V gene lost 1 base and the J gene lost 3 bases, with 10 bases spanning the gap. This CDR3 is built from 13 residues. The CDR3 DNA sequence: TGCAGCGTTGAAGGGCGGAACAACTACGAGCAGTACTTC. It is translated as CSVEGRNNYEQYF.

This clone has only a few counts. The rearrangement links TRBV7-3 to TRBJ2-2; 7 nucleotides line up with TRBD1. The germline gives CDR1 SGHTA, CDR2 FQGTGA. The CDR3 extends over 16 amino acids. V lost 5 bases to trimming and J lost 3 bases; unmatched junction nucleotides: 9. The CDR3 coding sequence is TGTGCCAGCAGCACACAGGGAAGGGGGCACACCGGGGAGCTGTTTTTT. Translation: CASSTQGRGHTGELFF. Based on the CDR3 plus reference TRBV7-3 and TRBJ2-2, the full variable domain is GAGVSQTPSNKVTEKGKYVELRCDPISGHTALYWYRQSLGQGPEFLIYFQGTGAADDSGLPNDRFFAVRPEGSVSTLKIQRTERGDSAVYLCASSTQGRGHTGELFFGEGSRLTVL.

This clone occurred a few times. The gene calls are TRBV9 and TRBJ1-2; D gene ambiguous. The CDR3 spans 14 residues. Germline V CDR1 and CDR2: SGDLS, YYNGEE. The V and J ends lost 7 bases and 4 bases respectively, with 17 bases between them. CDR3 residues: CASRNPGEGYGYTF. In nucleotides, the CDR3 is TGTGCCAGCCGAAACCCCGGGGAGGGCTATGGCTACACCTTC.

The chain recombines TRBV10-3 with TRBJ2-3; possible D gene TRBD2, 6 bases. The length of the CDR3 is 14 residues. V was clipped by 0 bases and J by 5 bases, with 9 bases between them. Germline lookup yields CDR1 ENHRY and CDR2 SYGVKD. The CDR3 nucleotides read TGTGCCATCAGTGAGTCGGACGGGGGAGATACGCAGTATTTT. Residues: CAISESDGGDTQYF.

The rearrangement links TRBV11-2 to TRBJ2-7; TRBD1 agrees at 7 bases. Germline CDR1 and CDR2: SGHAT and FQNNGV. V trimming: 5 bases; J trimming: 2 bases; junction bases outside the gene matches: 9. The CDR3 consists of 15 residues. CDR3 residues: CASSLNPGQTYEQYF. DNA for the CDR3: TGTGCCAGCAGCCTAAACCCGGGACAGACCTACGAGCAGTACTTC.

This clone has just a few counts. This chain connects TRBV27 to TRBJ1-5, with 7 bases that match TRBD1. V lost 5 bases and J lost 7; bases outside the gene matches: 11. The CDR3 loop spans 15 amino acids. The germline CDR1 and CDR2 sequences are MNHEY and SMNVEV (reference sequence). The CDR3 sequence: CASSPGTVPLQPQHF. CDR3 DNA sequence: TGTGCCAGCAGTCCCGGGACAGTCCCTTTGCAGCCCCAGCATTTT.